These 6 T cell receptor beta chains were all obtained from the same sample, sequenced in a study of blood T cell repertoires in COVID-19. This table comes from immunoSEQ multiplex PCR, and its TCRdb copy is limited to in-frame clones, with some not included. This sample has fewer than 200,000 clones, with over 80% found just once. The sequenced material came from peripheral blood. These receptors originate from a woman in her 70s with COVID-19, enrolled during active disease.

CDR3 amino acids: CASSERAARAGELFF. DNA for the CDR3: TGTGCCAGCAGTGAACGTGCGGCGAGGGCCGGGGAGCTGTTTTTT. The chain carries TRBV2 and TRBJ2-2, with D possibly matching TRBD2 (5 bases). The germline gives CDR1 SNHLY, CDR2 FYNNEI. The CDR3 extends over 15 amino acids. V was cut by 2 bases and J by 6 bases, with 13 bases left in between.

This chain joins TRBV5-1 and TRBJ2-2; maybe TRBD2 (6 bases). The CDR3 consists of 18 residues. The V end lost 4 bases, the J end lost 1 base, and 20 bases lay between the germline ends. Germline CDR1 and CDR2: SGHRS and YFSETQ. For the CDR3, the DNA is TGCGCCAGCAGCCCGCGGGCCTCTCTGCGGGGGAACACCGGGGAGCTGTTTTTT. This encodes CASSPRASLRGNTGELFF.

The sample holds one count of this clone. V and J are TRBV5-1 and TRBJ2-5; 10 bases fit TRBD2. Per the germline V gene, CDR1 is SGHRS and CDR2 is YFSETQ. There are 14 residues in the CDR3. The junction had 1 base not matched to a gene; V was cut back by 0 bases and J by 5 bases. The CDR3 loop reads CASSLAAGGETQYF. The CDR3 DNA reads as TGCGCCAGCAGCTTGGCAGCGGGAGGGGAGACCCAGTACTTC.

This chain links TRBV18 with TRBJ2-2; no definite D call. V was pared by 3 bases and J by 7 bases, with 18 bases between. This CDR3 contains 16 residues. Germline CDR1 is KGHSH and CDR2 is LQKENI. CDR3 sequence (DNA): TGTGCCAGCTCACCGAAATTGCCGGTCGCTGGCGGGGAGCTGTTTTTT. This codes for CASSPKLPVAGGELFF.

This chain joins TRBV7-2 and TRBJ1-3; D perhaps matches TRBD1 (6 bases). Germline CDR1 and CDR2: SGHTA and FQGNSA. CDR3 length equals 16 residues. V lost 5 bases to trimming and J lost 0 bases, with 14 bases between them. The CDR3 reads CASSLGQLSSGNTIYF. CDR3 nucleotide sequence: TGTGCCAGCAGCCTAGGACAGTTATCCTCTGGAAACACCATATATTTT.

This clone appeared a few times. CDR3 coding DNA: TGTGCCAGCATCCAAAGTGTAGCGAGAGAGACCCAGTACTTC. It codes for CASIQSVARETQYF. The rearrangement joins TRBV7-2 to TRBJ2-5, with D possibly matching TRBD2 (5 bases). The length of the CDR3 is 14 residues. Trimming pared 7 bases from V and 4 bases from J, leaving 16 bases between. Germline CDR1 SGHTA, CDR2 FQGNSA.